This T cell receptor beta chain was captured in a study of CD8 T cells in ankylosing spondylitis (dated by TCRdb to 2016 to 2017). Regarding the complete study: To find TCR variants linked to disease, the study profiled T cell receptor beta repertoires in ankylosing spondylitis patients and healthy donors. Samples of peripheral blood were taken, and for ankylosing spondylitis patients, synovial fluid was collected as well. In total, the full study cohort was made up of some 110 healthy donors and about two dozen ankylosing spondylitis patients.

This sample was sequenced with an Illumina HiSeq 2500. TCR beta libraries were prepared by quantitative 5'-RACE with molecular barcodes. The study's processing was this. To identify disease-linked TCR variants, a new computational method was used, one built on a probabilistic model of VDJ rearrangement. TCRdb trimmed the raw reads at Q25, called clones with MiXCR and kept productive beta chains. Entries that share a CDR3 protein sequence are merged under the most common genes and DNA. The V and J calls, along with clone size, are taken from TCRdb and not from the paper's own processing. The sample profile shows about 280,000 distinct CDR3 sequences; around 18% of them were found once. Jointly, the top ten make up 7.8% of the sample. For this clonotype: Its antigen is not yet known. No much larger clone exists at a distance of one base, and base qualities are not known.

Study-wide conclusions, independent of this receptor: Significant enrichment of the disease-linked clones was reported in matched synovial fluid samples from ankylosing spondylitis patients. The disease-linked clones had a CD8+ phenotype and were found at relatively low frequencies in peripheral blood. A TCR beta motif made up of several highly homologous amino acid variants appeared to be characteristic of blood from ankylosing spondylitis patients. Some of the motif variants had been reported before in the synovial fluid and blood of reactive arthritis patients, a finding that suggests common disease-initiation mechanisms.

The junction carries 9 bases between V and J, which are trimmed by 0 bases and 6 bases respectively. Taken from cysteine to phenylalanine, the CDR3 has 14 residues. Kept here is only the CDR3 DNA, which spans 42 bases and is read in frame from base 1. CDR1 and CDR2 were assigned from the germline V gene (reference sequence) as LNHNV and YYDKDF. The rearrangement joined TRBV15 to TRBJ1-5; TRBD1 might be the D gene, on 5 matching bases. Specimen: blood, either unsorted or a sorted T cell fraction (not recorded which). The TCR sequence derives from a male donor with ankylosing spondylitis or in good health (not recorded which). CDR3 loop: CATSRDGAPQPQHF. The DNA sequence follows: TGTGCCACCAGCAGAGATGGGGCCCCTCAGCCCCAGCATTTT.